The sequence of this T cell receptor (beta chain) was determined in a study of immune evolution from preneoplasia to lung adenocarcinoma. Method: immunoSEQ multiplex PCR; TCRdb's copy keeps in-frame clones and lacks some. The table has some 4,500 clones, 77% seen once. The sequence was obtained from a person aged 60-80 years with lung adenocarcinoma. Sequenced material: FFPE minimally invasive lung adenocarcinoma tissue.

CDR3 loop: CAWSRMGLRTEAFF. Written as DNA, the CDR3 is TGTGCCTGGAGTAGGATGGGGTTACGGACTGAAGCTTTCTTT. The chain joins TRBV30 to TRBJ1-1; the D is unclear. The length of the CDR3 is 14 residues. Deletions cut 2 bases from V and 5 bases from J, with 15 bases between. CDR1 GTSNPN and CDR2 SVGIG come from the germline V gene (reference sequence). Variable domain in full (rest from reference TRBV30 and TRBJ1-1): SQTIHQWPATLVQPVGSPLSLECTVEGTSNPNLYWYRQAAGRGLQLLFYSVGIGQISSEVPQNLSASRPQDRQFILSSKKLLLSDSGFYLCAWSRMGLRTEAFFGQGTRLTVV.